The rows below give T cell receptor beta chains drawn from one sample of a study of beta chain features in type 1 diabetes. Generated by immunoSEQ multiplex PCR, the TCRdb table keeps only in-frame clones and is missing some. This table holds under 250,000 clones, 25% to 35% found once. Sequencing was carried out using central memory CD4+ T cells from blood. These receptors all stem from a man aged 30 to 45 in good health. Each CDR3 is given with its conserved first and last residue. The order of the fields is clone size, V gene, J gene, D gene, CDR3 protein, CDR3 DNA. The D gene is left open where the match is weak. Expanded clones get a size class; other rows say once, few or many, or leave the size out.

size: few
V: TRBV7-8
J: TRBJ2-5
D: TRBD2
CDR3: CASSFGTKGTQYF
DNA: TGTGCCAGCAGCTTCGGGACTAAAGGGACCCAGTACTTC

size: few
V: TRBV5-4
J: TRBJ1-4
D: TRBD1
CDR3: CASSPQGASEKLFF
DNA: TGTGCCAGCAGCCCGCAGGGGGCCAGTGAAAAACTGTTTTTT

size: few
V: TRBV7-2
J: TRBJ1-1
D: .
CDR3: CASSLKDGEAFF
DNA: TGTGCCAGCAGCTTGAAGGACGGTGAAGCTTTCTTT

size: .
V: TRBV7-2
J: TRBJ2-5
D: .
CDR3: CASSRRRIEETQYF
DNA: TGTGCCAGCAGCCGGCGACGGATAGAGGAGACCCAGTACTTC

size: few
V: TRBV5-1
J: TRBJ2-1
D: TRBD2
CDR3: CASSLRSGSYEQFF
DNA: TGCGCCAGCAGCTTGAGGAGCGGGAGTTATGAGCAGTTCTTC

size: few
V: TRBV5-4
J: TRBJ2-5
D: .
CDR3: CASSSRVDQETQYF
DNA: TGTGCCAGCAGCTCGAGGGTGGACCAAGAGACCCAGTACTTC

size: once
V: TRBV9
J: TRBJ2-3
D: .
CDR3: CASSPSGGRTDTQYF
DNA: TGTGCCAGCAGCCCGAGTGGGGGGCGCACAGATACGCAGTATTTT

size: few
V: TRBV4-1
J: TRBJ2-1
D: .
CDR3: CASSQVDIFSYNEQFF
DNA: TGCGCCAGCAGCCAAGTGGACATATTTTCCTACAATGAGCAGTTCTTC

size: few
V: TRBV4-3
J: TRBJ1-3
D: TRBD1
CDR3: CASSQGGQGNTIYF
DNA: TGCGCCAGCAGCCAAGGGGGACAGGGAAACACCATATATTTT

size: few
V: TRBV28
J: TRBJ2-5
D: TRBD2
CDR3: CASSSGTSGLGGETQYF
DNA: TGTGCCAGCAGTTCCGGGACTAGCGGGCTGGGCGGGGAGACCCAGTACTTC

size: few
V: TRBV6-6
J: TRBJ2-1
D: .
CDR3: CASSFTSPRNEQFF
DNA: TGTGCCAGCAGTTTTACTAGTCCTCGGAATGAGCAGTTCTTC

size: .
V: TRBV27
J: TRBJ1-6
D: TRBD1
CDR3: CASSAYRATGVASPLHF
DNA: TGTGCCAGCAGTGCCTACAGGGCGACAGGGGTCGCTTCACCCCTCCACTTT

size: .
V: TRBV25-1
J: TRBJ2-1
D: TRBD1
CDR3: CASSEPGQGAGEQFF
DNA: TGTGCCAGCAGTGAACCTGGACAGGGGGCTGGGGAGCAGTTCTTC

size: few
V: TRBV9
J: TRBJ2-1
D: TRBD2
CDR3: CASSVATQRGTGNEQFF
DNA: TGTGCCAGCAGCGTAGCTACCCAGCGGGGTACCGGGAATGAGCAGTTCTTC

size: few
V: TRBV4-1
J: TRBJ2-7
D: .
CDR3: CASSQDWRTEYEQYF
DNA: TGCGCCAGCAGCCAAGATTGGCGGACAGAATACGAGCAGTACTTC

size: .
V: TRBV9
J: TRBJ2-3
D: .
CDR3: CASSQSQSTDTQYF
DNA: TGTGCCAGCAGCCAATCTCAGAGCACAGATACGCAGTATTTT

size: many
V: TRBV10-3
J: TRBJ2-1
D: .
CDR3: CATQGDYNEQFF
DNA: TGTGCCACCCAAGGGGATTACAATGAGCAGTTCTTC

size: .
V: TRBV18
J: TRBJ2-1
D: .
CDR3: CASSPRAESSYNEQFF
DNA: TGTGCCAGCTCACCACGGGCGGAGAGCTCCTACAATGAGCAGTTCTTC

size: many
V: TRBV7-2
J: TRBJ2-2
D: .
CDR3: CASSFNAGGELFF
DNA: TGTGCCAGCAGCTTCAACGCGGGCGGGGAGCTGTTTTTT

size: .
V: TRBV11-2
J: TRBJ2-1
D: .
CDR3: CASSLVGSSEFNEQFF
DNA: TGTGCCAGCAGCTTAGTAGGGTCTAGCGAGTTCAATGAGCAGTTCTTC

size: .
V: TRBV10-3
J: TRBJ2-7
D: TRBD2
CDR3: CAISEGLAGGYEQYF
DNA: TGTGCCATCAGTGAGGGACTAGCGGGAGGGTACGAGCAGTACTTC

size: .
V: TRBV25-1
J: TRBJ2-5
D: .
CDR3: CASSEEGLASETQYF
DNA: TGTGCCAGCAGTGAAGAAGGGTTGGCTTCGGAGACCCAGTACTTC

size: few
V: TRBV6-1
J: TRBJ2-2
D: .
CDR3: CASSRESTGELFF
DNA: TGTGCCAGCAGTCGAGAGAGCACCGGGGAGCTGTTTTTT

size: .
V: TRBV10-3
J: TRBJ1-2
D: .
CDR3: CAISEDSRGYTF
DNA: TGTGCCATCAGTGAGGACAGCCGGGGCTACACCTTC

size: few
V: TRBV15
J: TRBJ2-1
D: TRBD2
CDR3: CATSRDSGRFNEQFF
DNA: TGTGCCACCAGCAGAGATAGCGGGAGATTCAATGAGCAGTTCTTC

size: .
V: TRBV29-1
J: TRBJ2-5
D: TRBD1
CDR3: CSEYDRAGETQYF
DNA: TGCAGCGAGTATGACAGGGCAGGAGAGACCCAGTACTTC

size: .
V: TRBV7-6
J: TRBJ2-1
D: .
CDR3: CASKETGAGDYNEQFF
DNA: TGTGCCAGCAAGGAAACGGGGGCGGGTGACTACAATGAGCAGTTCTTC

size: .
V: TRBV30
J: TRBJ2-3
D: .
CDR3: CAWLMSGDTQYF
DNA: TGTGCCTGGCTTATGTCCGGGGATACGCAGTATTTT

size: .
V: TRBV7-2
J: TRBJ2-3
D: TRBD1
CDR3: CASSDRQGGTDTQYF
DNA: TGTGCCAGCAGCGACAGACAGGGCGGCACAGATACGCAGTATTTT

size: few
V: TRBV7-2
J: TRBJ2-7
D: TRBD2
CDR3: CASSTPPASGGLYEQYF
DNA: TGTGCCAGCAGCACCCCGCCCGCTAGCGGGGGCCTCTACGAGCAGTACTTC

size: .
V: TRBV2
J: TRBJ2-7
D: TRBD2
CDR3: CAILELAGTYEQYF
DNA: TGTGCCATCCTTGAACTAGCGGGGACCTACGAGCAGTACTTC

size: few
V: TRBV10-2
J: TRBJ1-2
D: .
CDR3: CASSDGRIYGYTF
DNA: TGCGCCAGCAGTGACGGCCGGATCTATGGCTACACCTTC

size: .
V: TRBV2
J: TRBJ2-3
D: .
CDR3: CASSDTASGTDTQYF
DNA: TGTGCCAGCAGTGATACGGCTAGCGGCACAGATACGCAGTATTTT

size: few
V: TRBV20-1
J: TRBJ2-1
D: .
CDR3: CSAREGREQFF
DNA: TGCAGTGCTAGAGAGGGGCGTGAGCAGTTCTTC